Here is one T cell receptor beta chain with its context. Described treatment: roughly 19 received Ad26.COV2.S at low or high dose, single or two shots; about 5 received placebo; per-sample allocation not given. Repertoires come from day 63 after the first vaccine or placebo injection. The V gene end was trimmed by 5 bases and the J gene end by 4 bases; junction bases not matched to a gene: 8. In germline, CDR1 is LGHDT, CDR2 YNNKEL (reference sequence). The CDR3 has 14 amino acids. The sample is drawn from a study of Ad26.COV2.S vaccination and SARS-CoV-2 variants. Libraries were prepared by immunoSEQ multiplex PCR; TCRdb keeps only in-frame clonotypes and omits some of them. The sample includes a few hundred thousand clones, about nine tenths of them seen just once.

This sample comprised peripheral blood, obtained in a trial of Ad26.COV2.S vaccine versus placebo. This chain uses TRBV3-1 (or the pseudogene TRBV3-2) with TRBJ2-7; TRBD2 matches 7 bases. The clonotype originates from a person aged 18-60 years who received the Ad26.COV2.S COVID-19 vaccine or a placebo. CDR3 amino acids: CASSSLAVPYEQYF. CDR3 in DNA: TGTGCCAGCAGCTCTCTAGCGGTCCCTTACGAGCAGTACTTC.